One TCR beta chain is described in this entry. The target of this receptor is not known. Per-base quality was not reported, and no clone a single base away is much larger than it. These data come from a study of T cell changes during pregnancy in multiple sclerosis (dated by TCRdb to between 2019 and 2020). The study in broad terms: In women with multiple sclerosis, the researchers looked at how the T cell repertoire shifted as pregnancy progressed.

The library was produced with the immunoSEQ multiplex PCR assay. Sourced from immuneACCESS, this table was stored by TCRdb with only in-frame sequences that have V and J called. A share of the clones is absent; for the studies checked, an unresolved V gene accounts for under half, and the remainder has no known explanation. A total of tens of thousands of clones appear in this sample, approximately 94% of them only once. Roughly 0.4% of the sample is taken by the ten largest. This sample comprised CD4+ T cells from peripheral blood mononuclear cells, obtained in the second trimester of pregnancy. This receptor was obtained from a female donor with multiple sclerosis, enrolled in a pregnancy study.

The DNA sequence is given as TGTGCCAGCAGGCTAGCGGGGAGCTCCTACAATGAGCAGTTCTTC. It encodes CASRLAGSSYNEQFF. The rearranged segments are TRBV27 and TRBJ2-1, and 9 bases in between align with TRBD2. After removal of 6 bases from V and 0 bases from J, the junction retains 3 bases not matched to a gene. Taken from cysteine to phenylalanine, the CDR3 has 15 residues. Just the 45-base CDR3 DNA is kept, in frame starting at base 1. According to the germline V gene (reference sequence), CDR1 reads MNHEY and CDR2 reads SMNVEV.